These 11 T cell receptor beta chains were sequenced from one sample in a study of human versus mouse CDR3 diversity and MHC coevolution. This table comes from immunoSEQ multiplex PCR, and its TCRdb copy is limited to in-frame clones, with some not included. The repertoire includes more than 55,000 clones, roughly 94% of them detected once, and 18% sits in the top ten. The source material was naive CD4+ T cells from blood. Subset meaning: CD45RO-negative CD62L-positive naive CD4 T cells. Every receptor here comes from a person in their sixties or seventies in good health.

This clone has just a few counts. The chain has TRBV19 and TRBJ1-2; 10 nucleotides line up with TRBD1. The CDR3 loop spans 12 amino acids. Germline V gene data show CDR1 as LNHDA and CDR2 as SQIVND (reference sequence). The junction had 1 base not matched to a gene; V was cut back by 5 bases and J by 7 bases. The DNA for the CDR3 is TGTGCCAGTAGTTGGACAGGGGGTGGCTACACCTTC. Translation gives CASSWTGGGYTF. Full variable domain (missing parts from reference TRBV19 and TRBJ1-2): DGGITQSPKYLFRKEGQNVTLSCEQNLNHDAMYWYRQDPGQGLRLIYYSQIVNDFQKGDIAEGYSVSREKKESFPLTVTSAQKNPTAFYLCASSWTGGGYTFGSGTRLTVV.

The rearrangement joins TRBV4-2 to TRBJ2-1, with TRBD2 matching 11 bases. Germline V gene sequence: CDR1 LGHNA, CDR2 YNFKEQ. Unmatched junction bases numbered 8, after V lost 3 bases and J lost 7 bases. This CDR3 contains 16 residues. In DNA, the CDR3 is TGTGCCAGCAGCCAGTCATTAGCGGGAGGGAGGAATGAGCAGTTCTTC. Protein sequence: CASSQSLAGGRNEQFF.

This chain uses TRBV10-3 with TRBJ2-5; D is uncertain. Trimming removed 0 bases from V and 4 bases from J, with 9 bases in between. This CDR3 spans 14 amino acids. The germline V gene has CDR1 ENHRY and CDR2 SYGVKD. Here the CDR3 DNA reads TGTGCCATCAGTGAGTCAAACTATAGAGAGACCCAGTACTTC. This encodes CAISESNYRETQYF.

The V gene is TRBV15, the J gene TRBJ2-7, with 12 bases that match TRBD2. V lost 4 bases to trimming and J lost 6 bases; unmatched junction nucleotides: 7. CDR3 length: 15 residues. Germline V gene sequence: CDR1 LNHNV, CDR2 YYDKDF (reference sequence). The CDR3 loop reads CATSTGLAGIGEQYF. The CDR3 nucleotides are TGTGCCACCAGCACCGGACTAGCGGGAATAGGCGAGCAGTACTTC.

The chain uses TRBV23-1 and TRBJ2-7; weak D call: TRBD2 (5 bases). TRBV23-1 is identified as an open reading frame with a role that is uncertain. Trimming stripped 7 bases from V and 4 bases from J, with 17 bases between. The CDR3 contains 14 residues. The CDR3 sequence is CASTPAEGMYEQYF. CDR3 DNA sequence: TGCGCCAGCACCCCGGCTGAGGGCATGTACGAGCAGTACTTC.

CDR3 DNA sequence: TGTGCTAGTGGTTTGGGCGGGAGCCCCTACGAGCAGTACTTC. Translating it yields CASGLGGSPYEQYF. This chain connects TRBV12-5 to TRBJ2-7; the match to TRBD2 covers 7 bases. J gave up 2 bases and V 1 base, and 2 bases lay outside the gene matches. Germline assignment: CDR1 LGHNT and CDR2 FRNRAP. This CDR3 is 14 amino acids long.

The rearrangement links TRBV5-1 to TRBJ2-7, with 7 bases fitting TRBD1. The CDR3 is made up of 13 amino acids. The trim removed 4 bases at V and 3 bases at J, leaving 4 bases unmatched. Germline values: CDR1 SGHRS, CDR2 YFSETQ. This chain's CDR3 is CASSLGQNYEQYF. In DNA, the CDR3 is TGCGCCAGCAGCCTGGGACAGAACTACGAGCAGTACTTC.

In DNA form, the CDR3 reads TGTGCCAGCAGCTTACAGGGAGGCAGCACTGAAGCTTTCTTT. Amino acid sequence: CASSLQGGSTEAFF. The chain couples TRBV7-3 to TRBJ1-1; maybe TRBD1 (5 bases). The germline V gene has CDR1 SGHTA and CDR2 FQGTGA. V was cut by 2 bases and J by 4 bases, with 11 bases left in between. The CDR3 length is 14 residues.

This clone occurred a few times. The CDR3 bases are TGTGCCAGCAGCTCCGTAGGGGCTTCGAGAAACACCATATATTTT. Encoded protein: CASSSVGASRNTIYF. The chain joins TRBV7-9 to TRBJ1-3; TRBD1 is a possible D gene (5 bases). Trimming pared 4 bases from V and 5 bases from J, leaving 15 bases between. The CDR3 has 15 amino acids. Germline CDR1 and CDR2: SEHNR and FQNEAQ (reference sequence).

Details on this clone: The sample contains more than one DNA sequence encoding this CDR3. The chain carries TRBV27 and TRBJ2-5; TRBD2 aligns across 13 bases. The length of the CDR3 is 16 residues. CDR1 MNHEY and CDR2 SMNVEV come from the germline V gene (reference sequence). J was trimmed by 5 bases and V by 9 bases; bases with no gene match: 12. The CDR3 DNA is TGTGCCAGTAGACGCGGGACTAGCGGGATCGCGGAGACCCAGTACTTC. Protein sequence: CASRRGTSGIAETQYF.

J is TRBJ1-1 and V is TRBV7-9; 8 bases fit TRBD1. Germline lookup yields CDR1 SEHNR and CDR2 FQNEAQ (reference sequence). V trimming: 5 bases; J trimming: 7 bases; junction bases outside the gene matches: 12. This CDR3 comprises 15 residues. The CDR3 spells CASSPAGTGVGEAFF. CDR3 nucleotide sequence: TGTGCCAGCAGCCCAGCCGGGACAGGAGTGGGTGAAGCTTTCTTT.